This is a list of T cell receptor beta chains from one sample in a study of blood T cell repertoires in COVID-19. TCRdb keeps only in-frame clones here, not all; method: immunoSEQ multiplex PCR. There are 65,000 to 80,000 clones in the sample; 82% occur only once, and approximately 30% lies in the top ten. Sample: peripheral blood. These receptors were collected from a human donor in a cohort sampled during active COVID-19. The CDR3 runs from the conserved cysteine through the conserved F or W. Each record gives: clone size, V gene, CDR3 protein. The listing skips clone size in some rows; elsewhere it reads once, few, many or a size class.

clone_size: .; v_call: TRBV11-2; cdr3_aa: CASSLTGALHSGNTIYF
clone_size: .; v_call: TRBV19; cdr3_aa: CASSIARGRISNTGELFF
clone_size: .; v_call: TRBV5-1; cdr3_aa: CASSPLTGISSYNEQFF
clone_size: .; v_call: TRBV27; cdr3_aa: CASSVAGYNEQFF
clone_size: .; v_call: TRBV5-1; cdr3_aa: CASSLNQGLAGVPDNEQFF
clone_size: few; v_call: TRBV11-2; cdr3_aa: CASSFLSGPYGYTF
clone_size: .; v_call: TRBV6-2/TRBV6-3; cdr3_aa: CASSYSSGGASDTQYF
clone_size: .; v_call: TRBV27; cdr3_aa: CASSVGTSGGETQYF
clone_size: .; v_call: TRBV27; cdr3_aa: CASSFAGTGYGYTF
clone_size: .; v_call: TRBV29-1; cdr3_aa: CSATPGGDTQYF
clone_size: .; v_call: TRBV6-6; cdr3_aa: CASLGGGTDRQQYF
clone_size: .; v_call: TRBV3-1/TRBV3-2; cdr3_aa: CASSPKRGRAAGANVLTF
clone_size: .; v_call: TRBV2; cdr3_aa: CASSGDRAGEQFF
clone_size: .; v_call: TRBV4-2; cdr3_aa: CASSQVRGTEAFF
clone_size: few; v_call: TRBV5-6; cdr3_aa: CASSLGQYNSPLHF
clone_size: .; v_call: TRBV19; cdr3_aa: CASSNLPEGFQYF
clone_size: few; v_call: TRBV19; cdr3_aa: CASTASTGADTQYF
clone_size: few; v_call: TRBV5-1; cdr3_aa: CASSLEASEQYF
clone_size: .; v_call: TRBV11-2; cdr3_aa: CASRRQGARETQYF
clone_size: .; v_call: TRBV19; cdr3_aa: CASSIGDSSNQPQHF
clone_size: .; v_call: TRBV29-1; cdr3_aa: CSVTQIQGISGNTIYF